Listed here are 30 T cell receptor beta chains from one sample, sequenced in a study of cytomegalovirus exposure and HLA in healthy donors. Primers for the PCR totalled 60 Vbeta and 13 Jbeta. Produced via immunoSEQ multiplex PCR; TCRdb's table is partial and in-frame only. The repertoire holds under 200,000 clones, with about 71% as singletons. The sequenced sample was PBMCs. The receptors derive from a man aged 45-65 years in good health and CMV-seronegative.

DNA of the CDR3: TGCGCCAGCAGCCAAGAGAAGGACAGACAGCCCCAGCATTTT. Protein product: CASSQEKDRQPQHF. The V call is TRBV4-1, the J call TRBJ1-5; TRBD1 is a possible D gene (6 bases). V gave up 0 bases and J gave up 7 bases, with 10 bases separating them. CDR1 is MGHRA, CDR2 YSYEKL, per germline. This CDR3 has 14 residues.

This chain connects TRBV9 to TRBJ1-2, with 8 bases lining up with TRBD1. The J segment lost 4 bases and the V segment lost 4 bases, leaving 3 bases of the junction unmatched. This CDR3 has 13 amino acids. The germline gives CDR1 SGDLS, CDR2 YYNGEE. Here the CDR3 reads CASSNGQGYGYTF. The CDR3 DNA is TGTGCCAGCAGCAATGGACAGGGCTATGGCTACACCTTC.

V is TRBV7-2 and J is TRBJ2-1, with 8 bases identical to TRBD2. Trimming removed 3 bases from V and 8 bases from J; junction bases left unmatched: 9. This CDR3 spans 15 amino acids. CDR1 is SGHTA and CDR2 is FQGNSA in the germline V gene. The CDR3 region is CASSLNGGALHEQFF. Written as DNA, the CDR3 is TGTGCCAGCAGCTTGAACGGGGGGGCTCTCCATGAGCAGTTCTTC.

The V call is TRBV21-1, the J call TRBJ1-4; TRBD1, the D gene given by the table, was not confirmed from the DNA. TRBV21-1 is reported as a pseudogene. This CDR3 comprises 17 residues. The CDR3 bases are TGTGCCAGCAGCAAAGAAAAGGCAGGGGGGCGTAATGAAAAACTGTTTTTT. It codes for CASSKEKAGGRNEKLFF.

This clone occurred a few times. The rearrangement uses TRBV5-4 and TRBJ2-4; the D gene is possibly TRBD1 (6 bases). Trimming left V 4 bases short and J 8 bases short, with 19 bases between. Germline V gene lookup returns CDR1 SGHNT and CDR2 YYREEE (reference sequence). The CDR3 is made up of 15 amino acids. The CDR3 DNA follows: TGTGCCAGCAGCCAACGATCCACAGGGAAAGACATTCAGTACTTC. Translation gives CASSQRSTGKDIQYF.

CDR3 nucleotide sequence: TGTGCCAGCTCACCACCCGGGTGGGACAGAACCCAAGAGACCCAGTACTTC. It specifies CASSPPGWDRTQETQYF. The chain employs TRBV18 and TRBJ2-5; 7 bases align to TRBD1. The CDR3 contains 17 residues. The trim removed 0 bases at V and 1 base at J, leaving 8 bases unmatched. Germline V CDR1 and CDR2: KGHSH, LQKENI.

This chain uses TRBV6-5 with TRBJ1-2; 7 bases agree with TRBD1. This CDR3 spans 16 amino acids. Trimming at V came to 0 bases and at J to 0 bases, leaving 4 bases not matched to a gene. Per germline, CDR1 MNHEY and CDR2 SVGAGI. The CDR3 DNA reads as TGTGCCAGCAGTTACTCGACAGGGCGAGCTAACTATGGCTACACCTTC. Translation gives CASSYSTGRANYGYTF.

The chain employs TRBV7-3 and TRBJ1-6, with no clear D. The germline V gene encodes CDR1 SGHTA and CDR2 FQGTGA. This CDR3 is 15 amino acids long. V lost 5 bases and J lost 4, with 12 bases in between. The CDR3 sequence: CASSLNQEYNSPLHF. The CDR3 bases are TGTGCCAGCAGCCTCAACCAGGAATATAATTCACCCCTCCACTTT.

The CDR3 region is CASIRGQGSYEQYF. The DNA for the CDR3 is TGTGCCAGCATTAGGGGACAGGGGTCCTACGAGCAGTACTTC. The chain combines TRBV18 with TRBJ2-7; 10 bases fit TRBD1. The CDR3 has 14 residues. Trimming took 8 bases from V and 1 from J; bases not matched to a gene: 5. CDR1 is KGHSH and CDR2 is LQKENI in the germline V gene.

CDR3 sequence reads: CASRPGLGRYQETQYF. CDR3 coding DNA: TGTGCCAGCAGACCCGGACTAGGGCGGTACCAAGAGACCCAGTACTTC. The gene calls are TRBV25-1 and TRBJ2-5; 7 positions match TRBD2. The CDR3 runs 16 residues. Germline CDR1 is MGHDK and CDR2 is SYGVNS. The V and J ends lost 6 bases and 0 bases, in that order; junction bases with no gene match: 10.

The gene calls are TRBV6-5 and TRBJ1-6; D may be TRBD1 (6 bases). The CDR3 is 15 amino acids. Trimming shortened V by 6 bases and J by 4 bases, and 13 bases separated the two germline ends. Germline V CDR1 and CDR2: MNHEY, SVGAGI. This CDR3 reads CASSSDSPYNSPLHF. The CDR3 DNA reads as TGTGCCAGCAGCTCGGACAGTCCATATAATTCACCCCTCCACTTT.

This chain links TRBV5-1 with TRBJ2-1; 9 bases align to TRBD2. J was trimmed by 8 bases and V by 0 bases; bases with no gene match: 6. Germline V lookup: CDR1 SGHRS, CDR2 YFSETQ. This CDR3 is 15 amino acids long. CDR3 residues: CASSLVAGGRDEQFF. In DNA form, the CDR3 reads TGCGCCAGCAGCTTGGTGGCGGGGGGGCGGGATGAGCAGTTCTTC.

This clone occurred once. The V and J genes are TRBV19 and TRBJ2-2; 9 nucleotides line up with TRBD1. Germline V gene data show CDR1 as LNHDA and CDR2 as SQIVND (reference sequence). The length of the CDR3 is 15 residues. The ends lost 5 bases at V and 3 bases at J; junction bases unmatched: 4. CDR3 DNA: TGTGCCAGTAGTCGGGACAGGGCCTACACCGGGGAGCTGTTTTTT. This translates into CASSRDRAYTGELFF. The variable domain in full, with the rest retrieved from reference TRBV19 and TRBJ2-2, is DGGITQSPKYLFRKEGQNVTLSCEQNLNHDAMYWYRQDPGQGLRLIYYSQIVNDFQKGDIAEGYSVSREKKESFPLTVTSAQKNPTAFYLCASSRDRAYTGELFFGEGSRLTVL.

This chain joins TRBV19 and TRBJ1-5; TRBD1 aligns across 8 bases. Trimming at V came to 1 base and at J to 2 bases, leaving 10 bases not matched to a gene. Germline V gene sequence: CDR1 LNHDA, CDR2 SQIVND (reference sequence). This CDR3 spans 18 amino acids. CDR3 in DNA: TGTGCCAGTAGTATAGGAGGCCGACAGGGGTATCGCAATCAGCCCCAGCATTTT. It yields the protein CASSIGGRQGYRNQPQHF. Based on the CDR3 plus reference TRBV19 and TRBJ1-5, the full variable domain is DGGITQSPKYLFRKEGQNVTLSCEQNLNHDAMYWYRQDPGQGLRLIYYSQIVNDFQKGDIAEGYSVSREKKESFPLTVTSAQKNPTAFYLCASSIGGRQGYRNQPQHFGDGTRLSIL.

The chain recombines TRBV6-4 with TRBJ2-3; 11 nucleotides align to TRBD2. There are 17 residues in the CDR3. CDR1 is MRHNA, CDR2 SNTAGT, per germline. V shed 0 bases, J shed 5 bases, and the junction held 7 bases outside the gene matches. The CDR3 sequence is CASSDSTTSGGLDTQYF. The CDR3 nucleotides read TGTGCCAGCAGTGACTCCACAACTAGCGGGGGACTAGATACGCAGTATTTT.

This clone was detected only a few times. The chain is built from TRBV19 and TRBJ2-4, with 7 nucleotides matching TRBD2. Germline-derived CDR1 and CDR2 are LNHDA and SQIVND (reference sequence). V was clipped by 6 bases and J by 0 bases; unmatched bases: 2. This CDR3 has 14 residues. The CDR3 bases are TGTGCCAGTAGCGAGCGGGGAGCCAAAAACATTCAGTACTTC. This translates into CASSERGAKNIQYF. The whole variable domain, filled in from reference TRBV19 and TRBJ2-4, reads DGGITQSPKYLFRKEGQNVTLSCEQNLNHDAMYWYRQDPGQGLRLIYYSQIVNDFQKGDIAEGYSVSREKKESFPLTVTSAQKNPTAFYLCASSERGAKNIQYFGAGTRLSVL.

This sequence joins TRBV9 and TRBJ2-7; 9 nucleotides agree with TRBD2. Germline CDR1 reads SGDLS; CDR2 reads YYNGEE. The junction had 15 bases not matched to a gene; V was cut back by 3 bases and J by 2 bases. CDR3 length: 18 residues. CDR3 residues: CASSAPLGSGGIPYEQYF. The CDR3 DNA is TGTGCCAGCAGCGCCCCCTTGGGTAGCGGGGGAATCCCCTACGAGCAGTACTTC. Full variable domain (outside the CDR3, taken from reference TRBV9 and TRBJ2-7): DSGVTQTPKHLITATGQRVTLRCSPRSGDLSVYWYQQSLDQGLQFLIQYYNGEERAKGNILERFSAQQFPDLHSELNLSSLELGDSALYFCASSAPLGSGGIPYEQYFGPGTRLTVT.

The gene calls are TRBV19 and TRBJ2-1, with D perhaps TRBD1 (6 bases). The CDR3 runs to 16 residues. Trimming took 3 bases from V and 6 from J, leaving 18 bases between them. CDR1 and CDR2 (germline): LNHDA, SQIVND (reference sequence). The CDR3 DNA is TGTGCCAGTAGTATGCGAACCCCTACAGGGAGCAATGAGCAGTTCTTC. This encodes CASSMRTPTGSNEQFF.

The rearrangement uses TRBV2 and TRBJ2-7; a weak D match, TRBD1 (5 bases). V lost 7 bases and J 0 bases, leaving 13 bases between the germline ends. The CDR3 runs 14 residues. Germline V gene lookup returns CDR1 SNHLY and CDR2 FYNNEI. CDR3 residues: CASNSGRDSYEQYF. The DNA for the CDR3 is TGTGCCAGCAACTCGGGCAGGGACTCCTACGAGCAGTACTTC. Based on the CDR3 plus reference TRBV2 and TRBJ2-7, the full variable domain is EPEVTQTPSHQVTQMGQEVILRCVPISNHLYFYWYRQILGQKVEFLVSFYNNEISEKSEIFDDQFSVERPDGSNFTLKIRSTKLEDSAMYFCASNSGRDSYEQYFGPGTRLTVT.

This chain connects TRBV5-4 to TRBJ2-2, with D hard to call. Trimming removed 4 bases at V and 4 bases at J, with 5 bases between. The CDR3 contains 12 residues. Germline CDR1 SGHNT, CDR2 YYREEE (reference sequence). The CDR3 protein is CASSPSTGELFF. The CDR3 DNA reads TGTGCCAGCAGCCCCTCCACCGGGGAGCTGTTTTTT.

The J gene is TRBJ2-3, the V gene TRBV7-2; D is undetermined. Germline V gene data show CDR1 as SGHTA and CDR2 as FQGNSA. With 3 bases removed from V and 1 base from J, the gap between germline ends came to 5 bases. The CDR3 runs to 13 residues. This chain's CDR3 is CASSFSRTDTQYF. CDR3 DNA sequence: TGTGCCAGCAGCTTCAGTCGCACAGATACGCAGTATTTT.

V and J are TRBV27 and TRBJ1-4, with TRBD1 as a possible D gene (5 bases). V was clipped by 5 bases and J by 2 bases, with 15 bases between them. The CDR3 spans 16 residues. CDR1 and CDR2 from the germline V gene are MNHEY and SMNVEV (reference sequence). CDR3 nucleotides: TGTGCCAGCAGTCCCTCGTGGGGGGTTACTAATGAAAAACTGTTTTTT. This translates into CASSPSWGVTNEKLFF. Filled out from reference TRBV27 and TRBJ1-4, the complete variable domain reads EAQVTQNPRYLITVTGKKLTVTCSQNMNHEYMSWYRQDPGLGLRQIYYSMNVEVTDKGDVPEGYKVSRKEKRNFPLILESPSPNQTSLYFCASSPSWGVTNEKLFFGSGTQLSVL.

The chain carries TRBV4-3 and TRBJ2-1, with 8 positions matching TRBD2. Germline CDR1 LGHNA, CDR2 YSLEER. The CDR3 extends over 15 amino acids. J lost 7 bases, V lost 4 bases, and 9 bases had no gene match. This CDR3 reads CASSLGAGGRNEQFF. For the CDR3, the DNA is TGCGCCAGCAGCCTGGGGGCGGGGGGAAGGAATGAGCAGTTCTTC.

This rearrangement joins TRBV5-1 to TRBJ2-1; TRBD2 matches at 7 bases. Germline loops: CDR1 SGHRS, CDR2 YFSETQ. This CDR3 contains 14 residues. The J segment lost 7 bases and the V segment lost 2 bases, leaving 6 bases of the junction unmatched. The CDR3 is CASSFGGGGNEQFF. The CDR3 DNA is TGCGCCAGCAGCTTTGGGGGGGGTGGTAATGAGCAGTTCTTC.

This chain links TRBV7-8 with TRBJ2-7; the match to TRBD2 covers 9 bases. V lost 4 bases and J lost 0; bases outside the gene matches: 10. This CDR3 comprises 17 residues. Germline CDR1 SGHVS, CDR2 FQNEAQ. The CDR3 spells CASSSSGLAISSYEQYF. CDR3 nucleotides: TGTGCCAGCAGCTCCTCTGGACTAGCGATAAGCTCCTACGAGCAGTACTTC.

J is TRBJ1-1 and V is TRBV6-6; perhaps TRBD1 as D (6 bases). Germline loops: CDR1 MNHNY, CDR2 SVGAGI (reference sequence). The CDR3 sequence is 15 residues long. V was trimmed by 5 bases and J by 0 bases, leaving 13 bases between them. The CDR3 loop is CASSRGGSVNTEAFF. As DNA, the CDR3 is TGTGCCAGCAGTCGGGGGGGCTCTGTGAACACTGAAGCTTTCTTT.

The chain combines TRBV7-2 with TRBJ2-2; 11 bases are shared with TRBD1. The CDR3 totals 17 residues. With 0 bases clipped from V and 6 bases from J, the junction kept 6 bases outside the gene matches. CDR1 is SGHTA and CDR2 is FQGNSA in the germline V gene. The CDR3 DNA reads TGTGCCAGCAGCTTAGCTCCACCGGGACAGGGGGCCGGGGAGCTGTTTTTT. This encodes CASSLAPPGQGAGELFF.

This clone came up once. V is TRBV5-6 and J is TRBJ1-5; D might be TRBD1 (5 bases). Germline CDR1 and CDR2: SGHDT and YYEEEE. The CDR3 is 15 amino acids. V was trimmed by 3 bases and J by 3 bases, leaving 13 bases between them. The CDR3 reads CASSWGAGTNQPQHF. CDR3 sequence (DNA): TGTGCCAGCAGCTGGGGAGCGGGGACCAATCAGCCCCAGCATTTT.

The chain couples TRBV5-6 to TRBJ2-1; the match to TRBD1 covers 9 bases. Germline CDR1 is SGHDT and CDR2 is YYEEEE. V lost 2 bases to trimming and J lost 4 bases; unmatched junction nucleotides: 4. The CDR3 covers 15 residues. CDR3 bases: TGTGCCAGCAGCTTCGGGACAGGGCTGTACAATGAGCAGTTCTTC. It encodes CASSFGTGLYNEQFF.

The CDR3 nucleotides are TGTGCCAGCAGCCAAGTTGGGACAGGGAATCAGCCCCAGCATTTT. It translates to CASSQVGTGNQPQHF. This chain joins TRBV4-2 and TRBJ1-5, with 9 bases aligning to TRBD1. Germline V gene lookup returns CDR1 LGHNA and CDR2 YNFKEQ. The CDR3 is 15 amino acids. J lost 4 bases, V lost 1 base, and 2 bases had no gene match.